Presented here are 14 T cell receptor beta chains from one specimen sequenced in a study of regulatory T cells in long-lasting Graves disease. Time point of the sample: newly diagnosed GD, antithyroid drugs for less than 3 months. From RNA extracted from PBMCs, the TCR library was made. Arm-PCR of CDR3 regions and iRepertoire HTBI primers were the basis on which TCR beta libraries were built. TCRdb fed the multiplex PCR reads into MiXCR, producing one record per CDR3 protein. The sample lists approximately 460,000 distinct CDR3 sequences; about a sixth were seen once. This sample was shared with a second study, whose subject was T cells in Graves' hyperthyroidism and ophthalmopathy.

The sample was peripheral blood mononuclear cells (PBMCs), taken at new diagnosis, from a patient treated with antithyroid drugs. The receptors come from a woman between 25 and 40 years old with Graves disease.

This clonotype was detected many times. The CDR3 protein is CASSLLASKGDSMSYEQYF. The CDR3 DNA is TGTGCCAGCAGTTTATTGGCGTCAAAAGGGGATAGTATGTCCTACGAGCAGTACTTC. The gene calls are TRBV28 and TRBJ2-7; D might be TRBD1 (5 bases). In germline, CDR1 is MDHEN, CDR2 SYDVKM. The CDR3 has 19 amino acids. V lost 1 base and J lost 1, with 23 bases in between.

This clonotype was found many times. This sequence joins TRBV28 and TRBJ2-1, with D perhaps TRBD2 (6 bases). This CDR3 spans 15 amino acids. Germline assignment: CDR1 MDHEN and CDR2 SYDVKM. V was clipped by 5 bases and J by 0 bases, with 11 bases between them. The CDR3 DNA reads TGTGCCAGCAGTCAGACGGGACTCTCCTACAATGAGCAGTTCTTC. Its protein is CASSQTGLSYNEQFF.

This clonotype came up many times. The chain is built from TRBV6-5 and TRBJ1-4; D not resolved. The CDR3 extends over 14 amino acids. Germline V lookup: CDR1 MNHEY, CDR2 SVGAGI. Trimming removed 0 bases at V and 5 bases at J, with 7 bases between. In nucleotides, the CDR3 is TGTGCCAGCAGTTACTCGTGGCAGAATGAAAAACTGTTTTTT. It codes for CASSYSWQNEKLFF.

This clonotype was observed at least ten times. The V call is TRBV6-1, the J call TRBJ1-2, with D perhaps TRBD1 (6 bases). The CDR3 sequence is 14 residues long. Trimming removed 4 bases from V and 8 bases from J, with 17 bases in between. The V gene's germline CDR1 is MNHNS and CDR2 SASEGT. The CDR3: CASSVQGPAEGYTF. The CDR3 DNA reads as TGTGCCAGCAGTGTACAGGGCCCCGCGGAGGGCTACACCTTC.

In its sample, this clonotype was seen many times. The gene calls are TRBV6-2 or TRBV6-3 and TRBJ2-1; 13 bases are shared with TRBD2. The CDR3 runs to 16 residues. The V segment lost 4 bases and the J segment 6 bases; nucleotides outside the gene matches: 6. Germline CDR1 and CDR2: MNHEY and SVGEGT. The CDR3 protein is CASSFTSGRAVNEQFF. The CDR3 nucleotides read TGTGCCAGCAGTTTCACTAGCGGGAGGGCCGTCAATGAGCAGTTCTTC.

This clonotype came up many times. V usage is TRBV3-1 and J usage is TRBJ2-3, with a weak D call TRBD1 (5 bases). The CDR3 spans 14 residues. Trimming took 1 base from V and 5 from J, leaving 10 bases between them. Germline V CDR1 and CDR2: LGHDT, YNNKEL (reference sequence). The CDR3 loop reads CASSQGRGGDTQYF. The CDR3 nucleotides are TGTGCCAGCAGCCAAGGAAGGGGTGGAGATACGCAGTATTTT.

This clonotype was found a few times. This rearrangement joins TRBV5-1 to TRBJ1-3; the D gene is possibly TRBD1 (5 bases). Germline V lookup: CDR1 SGHRS, CDR2 YFSETQ. V was trimmed by 4 bases and J by 4 bases, leaving 12 bases between them. The CDR3 has 14 residues. The CDR3 coding sequence is TGCGCCAGCAGCGATAGGGGCGACGGAAACACCATATATTTT. Its translation: CASSDRGDGNTIYF.

The chain has TRBV2 and TRBJ2-7, with D perhaps TRBD2 (6 bases). Germline CDR1 reads SNHLY; CDR2 reads FYNNEI. This CDR3 has 12 amino acids. Trimming cost V 10 bases and J 4 bases, with 14 bases left between them. The CDR3 bases are TGTGCCATCCCGGGACTGAATTACGAGCAGTACTTC. This sequence encodes CAIPGLNYEQYF. The whole variable domain, remainder taken from reference TRBV2 and TRBJ2-7, is EPEVTQTPSHQVTQMGQEVILRCVPISNHLYFYWYRQILGQKVEFLVSFYNNEISEKSEIFDDQFSVERPDGSNFTLKIRSTKLEDSAMYFCAIPGLNYEQYFGPGTRLTVT.

This chain uses TRBV28 with TRBJ2-7, with a tentative D call TRBD1 (5 bases). CDR1 and CDR2 from the germline V gene are MDHEN and SYDVKM. V was trimmed by 5 bases and J by 2 bases, leaving 16 bases between them. This CDR3 spans 15 amino acids. CDR3 loop: CASSGFRGSPYEQYF. The CDR3 bases are TGTGCCAGCAGTGGGTTTAGGGGATCCCCCTACGAGCAGTACTTC.

Many counts were recorded for this clonotype. V gene TRBV20-1 combines with J gene TRBJ2-7; 7 positions agree with TRBD1. Germline lookup yields CDR1 DFQATT and CDR2 SNEGSKA (reference sequence). V trimming: 6 bases; J trimming: 2 bases; junction bases outside the gene matches: 10. The CDR3 totals 14 residues. CDR3 in DNA: TGCAGTGCCTCTCTAAGACAGGGAACCTACGAGCAGTACTTC. The encoded protein is CSASLRQGTYEQYF.

This clonotype came up many times. The rearrangement links TRBV7-9 to TRBJ2-7; 11 nucleotides align to TRBD2. The CDR3 runs 15 residues. Germline V gene lookup returns CDR1 SEHNR and CDR2 FQNEAQ (reference sequence). V lost 5 bases and J lost 0; bases outside the gene matches: 3. In DNA, the CDR3 is TGTGCCAGCAGCCCTAGCGGGGGGAGCTCCTACGAGCAGTACTTC. It is translated as CASSPSGGSSYEQYF.

In this sample, this clonotype turned up many times. This chain connects TRBV28 to TRBJ2-1; D remains ambiguous. Germline CDR1 is MDHEN and CDR2 is SYDVKM. There are 15 residues in the CDR3. V lost 5 bases, J lost 0 bases, and 11 bases lay in between. CDR3 region: CASSQLVGSYNEQFF. The CDR3 nucleotides are TGTGCCAGCAGTCAGTTAGTGGGCTCCTACAATGAGCAGTTCTTC.

CDR3 sequence (DNA): TGTGCCAGCAGCATTCTACGCCAAGAGACCCAGTACTTC. It encodes CASSILRQETQYF. The chain joins TRBV11-2 to TRBJ2-5; D gene ambiguous. V gave up 5 bases and J gave up 1 base, with 8 bases separating them. CDR1 and CDR2 (germline): SGHAT, FQNNGV. The CDR3 runs to 13 residues.

This clonotype was detected many times. The chain links TRBV20-1 to TRBJ1-1, with 12 positions matching TRBD1. Trimming removed 2 bases from V and 8 bases from J; junction bases left unmatched: 9. Per the germline V gene, CDR1 is DFQATT and CDR2 is SNEGSKA (reference sequence). There are 15 residues in the CDR3. The CDR3 here is CSARPGQGANDEAFF. CDR3 in DNA: TGCAGTGCTAGACCGGGACAGGGGGCAAACGACGAAGCTTTCTTT.